The source of this TCR beta chain is a study of T cells after yellow fever vaccination. Using its own MiXCR run on the 5' RACE reads, TCRdb lists one record per CDR3 protein. The sample consists of around 600,000 distinct CDR3 sequences, 9% to 15% of them appearing once. V lost 2 bases, J lost 5 bases, and 11 bases stayed unmatched. Per the germline V gene, CDR1 is SNHLY and CDR2 is FYNNEI. This CDR3 contains 17 residues. Sequenced material: PBMCs, taken on the day of the yellow fever booster vaccination. This clonotype originated in a man aged 25-45 years who received the YFV17D yellow fever vaccine. The chain is built from TRBV2 and TRBJ2-1; the match to TRBD2 covers 8 bases. The CDR3 loop is CASSESPFASGHNEQFF. As DNA, the CDR3 is TGTGCCAGCAGTGAAAGCCCCTTTGCTAGCGGGCACAATGAGCAGTTCTTC.